The 4 T cell receptor beta chains below all came from one sample that was sequenced in a study of OX40 agonist ivuxolimab in advanced cancers. Only in-frame clones appear in the TCRdb table, and some are missing; sequencing was by immunoSEQ multiplex PCR. Of tens of thousands of clones in the sample, under 90% were seen once. The sequences come from CD4+ or CD8+ T cells sorted from blood, collected in a trial of the OX40 agonist ivuxolimab. All receptors come from an adult with an advanced solid tumor such as melanoma, head and neck, liver or kidney cancer.

This clone showed up just once. V is TRBV6-5 and J is TRBJ1-2; 8 nucleotides match TRBD1. The CDR3 totals 15 residues. The V gene's germline CDR1 is MNHEY and CDR2 SVGAGI. V shed 4 bases, J shed 8 bases, and the junction held 12 bases outside the gene matches. CDR3 amino acids: CASSSPGTGMRGYTF. The CDR3 bases are TGTGCCAGCAGTTCCCCCGGGACAGGCATGCGGGGCTACACCTTC.

The chain recombines TRBV30 with TRBJ1-1; tentative D call: TRBD1 (5 bases). The CDR3 spans 13 residues. The germline V gene has CDR1 GTSNPN and CDR2 SVGIG (reference sequence). Between the trimmed V and J ends, which lost 5 bases and 5 bases, there was a span of 15 bases. CDR3 sequence: CAWGPGPKTEAFF. CDR3 nucleotide sequence: TGTGCCTGGGGCCCGGGACCCAAGACTGAAGCTTTCTTT.

The J gene is TRBJ2-5, the V gene TRBV5-4; D gene ambiguous. Trimming took off 2 bases at V and 5 bases at J, with 13 bases between the two ends. The CDR3 extends over 14 amino acids. Germline assignment: CDR1 SGHNT and CDR2 YYREEE (reference sequence). CDR3 protein: CASSLKPAGETQYF. The CDR3 region has the DNA TGTGCCAGCAGCTTAAAACCAGCAGGCGAGACCCAGTACTTC.

The V and J genes are TRBV10-2 and TRBJ1-5; possibly TRBD1 for D (6 bases). This CDR3 region has 13 residues. V gave up 6 bases and J gave up 6 bases, with 12 bases separating them. CDR1 is WSHSY and CDR2 is SAAADI in the germline V gene. The chain's CDR3 is CASSPGQGQPQHF. The DNA for the CDR3 is TGCGCCAGCAGCCCGGGACAAGGTCAGCCCCAGCATTTT.